This T cell receptor (beta chain) stems from a study of blood T cell repertoires in COVID-19. Germline V gives CDR1 MDHEN, CDR2 SYDVKM. The CDR3 consists of 16 residues. Trimming removed 3 bases from V and 12 bases from J, with 21 bases in between. TCRdb keeps only in-frame clones here, not all; method: immunoSEQ multiplex PCR. The repertoire holds 290,000 or so clones, with around nine tenths as singletons. The chain carries TRBV28 and TRBJ1-6; D may be TRBD1 (5 bases). The origin of this receptor is a woman aged 25 to 39 who had recovered from COVID-19. Sequences were obtained from PBMCs or T cells enriched from blood (not recorded which). The CDR3 loop reads CASSFGGGSFRGPLHF. The CDR3 DNA reads as TGTGCCAGCAGTTTCGGGGGGGGATCTTTTCGCGGACCCCTCCACTTT.